A single sample is the source of the 9 T cell receptor beta chains below, sequenced in a study of blood T cells in healthy people across ages. With a J-beta primer mix and a sample-barcoded 5' primer, a second PCR ran about 7 to 12 cycles. TCRdb passed the 5' RACE reads through MiXCR, listing each CDR3 protein once. The sample contains about 800,000 distinct CDR3 sequences, 25% of which appear only once. These data are also associated with another study on T cells of mothers and their children.

The source material was blood. Source of these receptors: a boy aged 5-17 years in good health.

This clonotype was found a few times. This chain uses TRBV20-1 with TRBJ2-7; D might be TRBD1 (6 bases). The germline gives CDR1 DFQATT, CDR2 SNEGSKA (reference sequence). Trimming removed 0 bases at V and 2 bases at J, with 14 bases between. CDR3 size: 15 residues. CDR3 protein: CSAREGAGATYEQYF. The CDR3 nucleotides are TGCAGTGCTAGAGAGGGGGCAGGGGCAACCTACGAGCAGTACTTC.

This clonotype has a handful of counts. The chain joins TRBV30 to TRBJ2-1; no definite D call. Near its end, the DNA agrees better with TRBJ2-7, so the J call may be wrong. This CDR3 has 13 residues. CDR1 and CDR2 (germline): GTSNPN, SVGIG (reference sequence). For the CDR3, the DNA is TGTGCCTGGAGTTTCTCGGTTGGCTACGAGCAGTACTTC. Translated: CAWSFSVGYEQYF.

This clonotype was detected a few times. The gene calls are TRBV5-6 and TRBJ2-5; 8 bases are a match to TRBD2. Germline V CDR1 and CDR2: SGHDT, YYEEEE. This CDR3 contains 14 residues. The trim removed 5 bases at V and 2 bases at J, leaving 5 bases unmatched. CDR3 sequence: CASRTAGEQETQYF. CDR3 sequence (DNA): TGTGCCAGCAGGACAGCGGGGGAGCAAGAGACCCAGTACTTC.

The chain is built from TRBV7-6 and TRBJ2-1; maybe TRBD1 (5 bases). CDR3 size: 17 residues. CDR1 is SGHVS and CDR2 is FNYEAQ in the germline V gene. V dropped 5 bases and J dropped 0 bases, with 17 bases sitting between them. The CDR3: CASSPRQIKSSYNEQFF. The CDR3 bases are TGTGCCAGCAGCCCCAGACAGATTAAAAGCTCCTACAATGAGCAGTTCTTC.

This chain links TRBV3-1 with TRBJ2-2; D is uncertain. V was trimmed by 3 bases and J by 7 bases, leaving 9 bases between them. The CDR3 runs 13 residues. Per the germline V gene, CDR1 is LGHDT and CDR2 is YNNKEL (reference sequence). CDR3 coding DNA: TGTGCCAGCAGCCACCCCCTGGGCGGGGAGCTGTTTTTT. Amino acid sequence: CASSHPLGGELFF.

This clonotype was recorded a few times. The chain employs TRBV10-2 and TRBJ2-7; TRBD2 agrees at 8 bases. The CDR3 runs 13 residues. CDR1 and CDR2 from the germline V gene are WSHSY and SAAADI. V lost 4 bases, J lost 2 bases, and 1 base stayed unmatched. In nucleotides, the CDR3 is TGCGCCAGCAGTGGGGGACTAGCCTACGAGCAGTACTTC. Translating it yields CASSGGLAYEQYF.

The genes are TRBV6-2 or TRBV6-3 and TRBJ2-5; 7 bases match TRBD1. The CDR3 runs 13 residues. Germline CDR1 and CDR2: MNHEY and SVGEGT. The junction had 3 bases not matched to a gene; V was cut back by 6 bases and J by 2 bases. Written as DNA, the CDR3 is TGTGCCAGCAGGGGACAGCCTCAAGAGACCCAGTACTTC. Translating gives CASRGQPQETQYF.

This chain joins TRBV29-1 and TRBJ2-5; no reliable D call. The CDR3 is 12 amino acids. Germline V gives CDR1 SQVTM, CDR2 ANQGSEA. The V end lost 5 bases, the J end lost 5 bases, and 12 bases lay between the germline ends. This CDR3 is CSVLVDSETQYF. The DNA of the CDR3 is TGCAGCGTTCTCGTCGATTCGGAGACCCAGTACTTC.

V usage is TRBV7-9 and J usage is TRBJ2-2; possible D gene TRBD1, 6 bases. There are 14 residues in the CDR3. Looked up from germline, CDR1 is SEHNR and CDR2 is FQNEAQ (reference sequence). The V and J ends lost 5 bases and 6 bases respectively, with 13 bases between them. CDR3 bases: TGTGCCAGCAGCCATACAGGGTCCCCCGGGGAGCTGTTTTTT. It encodes CASSHTGSPGELFF.